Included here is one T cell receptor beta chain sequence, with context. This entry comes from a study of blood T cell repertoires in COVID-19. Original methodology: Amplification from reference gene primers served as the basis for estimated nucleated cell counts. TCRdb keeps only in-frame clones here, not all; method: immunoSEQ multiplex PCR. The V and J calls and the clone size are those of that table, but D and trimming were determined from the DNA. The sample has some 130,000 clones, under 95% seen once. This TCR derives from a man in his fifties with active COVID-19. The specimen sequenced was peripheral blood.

Here the CDR3 reads CASSPPRHIENTEAFF. The CDR3 DNA reads TGTGCCAGCAGCCCCCCGCGGCACATTGAGAACACTGAAGCTTTCTTT. The chain links TRBV7-2 to TRBJ1-1, with unresolved D. Germline CDR1 SGHTA, CDR2 FQGNSA. The V end was cut by 5 bases, the J end by 1 base, with 17 bases between. CDR3 size: 16 residues.